This T cell receptor beta chain was sequenced in a study of T cell repertoires in cytomegalovirus infection. Study summary: CMV epitopes that were recently identified and HLA-C-restricted were used alongside well-studied HLA-B-restricted ones. Public TCR beta signatures marked donors with CMV infection and the matching HLA.

V shed 5 bases and J 11 bases; nucleotides not matched to a gene: 4. The CDR3 consists of 12 residues. The germline V gene encodes CDR1 SEHNR and CDR2 FQNEAQ (reference sequence). Study-wide results and limits: Accumulated public TCR beta family frequency recognized individuals carrying CMV together with the relevant HLA.

A word on this clonotype: Its antigen remains unknown.

One entry per CDR3 protein results from TCRdb running MiXCR on the reads. The profile shows 450,000 to 600,000 distinct CDR3 sequences, more than 30% of them singletons. Source: cultured PBMCs, taken from culture after CMV antigen stimulation. The receptor was derived from a human donor in good health (CMV status not recorded). Some clones in this sample may be carry-over from other donors' samples. The chain recombines TRBV7-9 with TRBJ1-4, with 8 bases identical to TRBD1. The CDR3 DNA is TGTGCCAGCAGCGGACAGGGAGGGAAACTGTTTTTT. It codes for CASSGQGGKLFF.